The rows below give T cell receptor beta chains drawn from one sample of a study of T cells in Graves' hyperthyroidism and ophthalmopathy. Using its own MiXCR run on the multiplex PCR reads, TCRdb lists one record per CDR3 protein. Among 350,000 to 400,000 distinct CDR3 sequences listed, 14% were seen once. Sequencing input: blood. The receptor set was obtained from a woman aged 55-69 years with Graves' hyperthyroidism. Each CDR3 is given with its conserved first and last residue. Expanded clones get a size class; other rows say once, few or many, or leave the size out.

cdr3_aa clone_size v_call
CASSSAGWEGDTQYF - TRBV11-2
CASSQGLAGAGEQFF many TRBV3-1
CASSFGGLAELAYEQYF many TRBV27
CASSQVVLGEAFF many TRBV4-1
CASSLGSTTNEKLFF many TRBV11-2
CASSYGRGIANYGYTF many TRBV11-2
CSARDKREGLTGELFF many TRBV20-1
CASSNSGTQETQYF many TRBV11-2
CASSISYRAVEKLFF - TRBV19
CASSQVAGEGEQYF many TRBV3-1
CASSFTGEMGEQYF - TRBV7-3
CASGPRGLDTGELFF few TRBV12-5
CASSRQLRDSHYEQCF - TRBV11-2
CASSDPGLAGGPSSYNEQFF - TRBV10-2
CAWSVPRTSSETQYF many TRBV30
CASSSTGTGKNEQFF - TRBV9
CASSSNSLHEQYF - TRBV5-8
CASSSLRGSGGYTF many TRBV28
CASSVGPAHEQYF many TRBV9
CASSLTVAGMSSYNEQFF many TRBV3-1
CASSLDASGRTDTQYF - TRBV13
CSASGGGLTDTQYF many TRBV20-1
CASSIDARQYNQPQHF - TRBV19